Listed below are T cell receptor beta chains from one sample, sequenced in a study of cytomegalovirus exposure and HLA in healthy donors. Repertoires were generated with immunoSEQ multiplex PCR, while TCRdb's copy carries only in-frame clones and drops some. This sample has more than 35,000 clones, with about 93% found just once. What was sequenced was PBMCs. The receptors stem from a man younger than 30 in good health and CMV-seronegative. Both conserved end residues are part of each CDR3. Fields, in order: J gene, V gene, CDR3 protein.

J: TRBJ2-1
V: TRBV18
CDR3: CASSPGQADNEQFF

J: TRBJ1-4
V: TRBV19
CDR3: CASSQWGQASSANEKLFF

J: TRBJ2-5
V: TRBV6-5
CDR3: CASSYFEGGETQYF

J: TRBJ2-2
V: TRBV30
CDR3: CAWSVSWELFF

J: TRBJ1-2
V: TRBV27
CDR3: CASSSTGGVNYGYTF

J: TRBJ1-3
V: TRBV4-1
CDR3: CASSQGQWIGTIYF

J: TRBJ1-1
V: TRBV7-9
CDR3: CASSLDFSEAFF

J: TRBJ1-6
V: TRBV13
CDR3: CASSLGLRDRARIDNSPLHF

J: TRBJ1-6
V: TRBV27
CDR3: CASSLSGGNSPLHF

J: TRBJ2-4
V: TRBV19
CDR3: CASSMGGARSQNIQYF

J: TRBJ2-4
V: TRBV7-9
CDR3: CASSPRDSEAKNIQYF

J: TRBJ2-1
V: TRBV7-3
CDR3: CASGGTGVGEQFF

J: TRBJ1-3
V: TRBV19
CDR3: CASSFRQEHSGNTIYF

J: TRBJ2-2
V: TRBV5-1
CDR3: CASSLGLDGGELFF

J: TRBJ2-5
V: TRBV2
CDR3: CASTSPARTGTPGETQYF

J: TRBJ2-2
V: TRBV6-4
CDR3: CASSPGLGELFF

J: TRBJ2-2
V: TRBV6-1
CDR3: CASSEAGSGELFF

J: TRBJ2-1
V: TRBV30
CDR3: CAWSGERNEQFF

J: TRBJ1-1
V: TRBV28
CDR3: CASSFATGVNTEAFF

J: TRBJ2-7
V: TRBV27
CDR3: CASCTSGIPYEQYF

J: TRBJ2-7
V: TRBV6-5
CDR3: CASGGTEPSYEQYF

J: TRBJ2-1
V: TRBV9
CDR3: CASSPQTGRVNEQFF

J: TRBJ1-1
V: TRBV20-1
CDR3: CSARVNGEAFF

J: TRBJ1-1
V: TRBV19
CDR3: CASSMPVLDRGTEAFF

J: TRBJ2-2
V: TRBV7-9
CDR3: CASSLYDTGELFF

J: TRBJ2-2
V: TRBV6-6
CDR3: CASRSQAQFTGELFF

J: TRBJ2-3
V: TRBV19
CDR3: CASKQGWVGTDTQYF

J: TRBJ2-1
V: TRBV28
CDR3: CASSNFGRRELGNEQFF